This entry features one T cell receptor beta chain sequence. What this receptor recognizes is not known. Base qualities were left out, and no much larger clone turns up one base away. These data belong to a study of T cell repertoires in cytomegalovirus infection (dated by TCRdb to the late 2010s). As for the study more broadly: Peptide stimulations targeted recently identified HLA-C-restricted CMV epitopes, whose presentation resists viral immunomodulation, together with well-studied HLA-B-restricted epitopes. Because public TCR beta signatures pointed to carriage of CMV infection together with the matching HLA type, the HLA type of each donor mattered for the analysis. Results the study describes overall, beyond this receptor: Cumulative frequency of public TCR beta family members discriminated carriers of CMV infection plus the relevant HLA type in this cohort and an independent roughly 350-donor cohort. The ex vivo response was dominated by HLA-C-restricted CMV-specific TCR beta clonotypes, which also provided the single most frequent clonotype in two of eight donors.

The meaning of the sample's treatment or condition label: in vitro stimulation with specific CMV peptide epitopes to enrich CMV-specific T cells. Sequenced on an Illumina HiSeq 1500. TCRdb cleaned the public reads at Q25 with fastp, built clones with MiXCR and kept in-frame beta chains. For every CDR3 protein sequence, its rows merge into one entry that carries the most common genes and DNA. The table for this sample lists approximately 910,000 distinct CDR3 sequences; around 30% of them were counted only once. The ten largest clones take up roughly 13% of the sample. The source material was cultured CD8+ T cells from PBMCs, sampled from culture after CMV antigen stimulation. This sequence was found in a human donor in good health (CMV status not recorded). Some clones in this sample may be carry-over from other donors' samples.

The CDR3 amino acid sequence is: CASSLYRIDEQFF. The DNA sequence is TGTGCCAGCAGCCTTTACAGGATCGATGAGCAGTTCTTC. The chain is assembled from TRBV14 and TRBJ2-1, with TRBD1 perhaps the D gene, on 5 matching bases. CDR1 and CDR2 were assigned from the germline V gene as SGHDN and FVKESK. V loses 4 bases of germline sequence and J loses 8 bases, and the interval between the two ends is 12 bases. From its cysteine to its phenylalanine, the CDR3 spans 13 amino acids. Only the CDR3 part of the read is kept: 39 bases, read in frame from the first base.